This T cell receptor beta chain emerged from a study of T cell changes during pregnancy in multiple sclerosis. The germline gives CDR1 MGHRA, CDR2 YSYEKL. The CDR3 sequence is 15 residues long. With V trimmed by 1 base and J by 2 bases, 5 bases remained unmatched. Profiled with immunoSEQ multiplex PCR; TCRdb holds only in-frame clones, not every one. The sample lists tens of thousands of clones, about 93% occurring once. Here the sequenced sample was CD4+ T cells from peripheral blood mononuclear cells, taken in the second trimester of pregnancy. The V and J genes are TRBV4-1 and TRBJ2-7; 7 positions agree with TRBD2. The source is a female donor in good health, enrolled as a control in a pregnancy study. CDR3 amino acids: CASSQVWGGTYEQYF. The DNA for the CDR3 is TGCGCCAGCAGCCAAGTTTGGGGGGGTACCTACGAGCAGTACTTC.